Following are 13 T cell receptor beta chains from one sample sequenced in a study of T cell responses to AZD1222 COVID-19 vaccine. Profiling relied on immunoSEQ multiplex PCR, and the TCRdb table lists in-frame clones only, not all of them. Among 110,000 to 150,000 clones listed, about 93% were seen once. The specimen was peripheral blood, collected on day 0 of AZD1222 vaccination. The receptors were sampled from an adult in good health.

The chain uses TRBV7-2 and TRBJ2-7; D assignment may be TRBD1 or TRBD2 (6 bases each). From germline, CDR1 is SGHTA and CDR2 FQGNSA. V dropped 1 base and J dropped 5 bases, with 9 bases sitting between them. The CDR3 sequence is 13 residues long. The CDR3 DNA reads as TGTGCCAGCAGCTTAGGGGGGGCGAACGAGCAGTACTTC. Translated: CASSLGGANEQYF.

This chain links TRBV9 with TRBJ2-3, with 8 nucleotides matching TRBD2. Per germline, CDR1 SGDLS and CDR2 YYNGEE. There are 15 residues in the CDR3. Germline trimming cut 4 bases from V and 0 bases from J; bases unmatched to any gene: 4. The CDR3, as DNA: TGTGCCAGCAGCCGGCGGGGGGAAAGCACAGATACGCAGTATTTT. Translation: CASSRRGESTDTQYF.

The chain links TRBV30 to TRBJ2-5; D not certain. Trimming pared 3 bases from V and 0 bases from J, leaving 11 bases between. This CDR3 is built from 14 residues. Looked up from germline, CDR1 is GTSNPN and CDR2 is SVGIG (reference sequence). This CDR3 reads CAWSPRPYQETQYF. CDR3 nucleotide sequence: TGTGCCTGGAGCCCACGCCCGTACCAAGAGACCCAGTACTTC.

The genes are TRBV6-6 and TRBJ2-7; D remains ambiguous. CDR3 size: 11 residues. The germline V and J ends were trimmed by 5 bases and 10 bases, with 12 bases remaining between them. The germline V gene has CDR1 MNHNY and CDR2 SVGAGI (reference sequence). The CDR3 loop reads CASSPRVHQYF. Here the CDR3 DNA reads TGTGCCAGCAGTCCCCGGGTACACCAGTACTTC.

V is TRBV5-1 and J is TRBJ2-7, with TRBD1 matching over 9 bases. Germline CDR1 is SGHRS and CDR2 is YFSETQ. This CDR3 region has 14 residues. With 2 bases clipped from V and 3 bases from J, the junction kept 3 bases outside the gene matches. CDR3 bases: TGCGCCAGCAGCTTCCGGGACAGGGACTACGAGCAGTACTTC. It translates to CASSFRDRDYEQYF. Looking up the rest from reference TRBV5-1 and TRBJ2-7 gives the full variable domain: KAGVTQTPRYLIKTRGQQVTLSCSPISGHRSVSWYQQTPGQGLQFLFEYFSETQRNKGNFPGRFSGRQFSNSRSEMNVSTLELGDSALYLCASSFRDRDYEQYFGPGTRLTVT.

The J gene is TRBJ2-2, the V gene TRBV10-3; 10 bases line up with TRBD1. From germline, CDR1 is ENHRY and CDR2 SYGVKD. The V gene end was trimmed by 6 bases and the J gene end by 2 bases; junction bases not matched to a gene: 3. CDR3 size: 15 residues. The CDR3 spells CAISRDRGNTGELFF. The CDR3 DNA sequence: TGTGCCATCAGCCGGGACAGGGGCAACACCGGGGAGCTGTTTTTT.

The rearrangement links TRBV19 to TRBJ2-7; D possibly corresponds to TRBD1 (7 bases). Germline V gene data show CDR1 as LNHDA and CDR2 as SQIVND (reference sequence). The CDR3 has 12 amino acids. With 6 bases removed from V and 4 bases from J, the gap between germline ends came to 10 bases. In DNA, the CDR3 is TGTGCCAGTAGCCAGGGGGGTTACGAGCAGTACTTC. Its protein is CASSQGGYEQYF.

In DNA, the CDR3 is TGCGCCAGCAGCCAAGTTCTCTGGAGGCAGAGCACCGGGGAGCTGTTTTTT. Translated: CASSQVLWRQSTGELFF. V is TRBV4-1 and J is TRBJ2-2; D perhaps matches TRBD2 (5 bases). Per the germline V gene, CDR1 is MGHRA and CDR2 is YSYEKL. V shed 1 base and J shed 4 bases, with 16 bases lying between them. The CDR3 is 17 residues long.

This clone has a single count. The V gene is TRBV5-1, the J gene TRBJ1-1; D is perhaps TRBD1 (5 bases). Germline loops: CDR1 SGHRS, CDR2 YFSETQ. Trimming pared 4 bases from V and 1 base from J, leaving 11 bases between. This CDR3 is built from 14 residues. CDR3 protein: CASSPRRGNTEAFF. DNA of the CDR3: TGCGCCAGCAGCCCGAGAAGGGGGAACACTGAAGCTTTCTTT.

This chain joins TRBV12-3 or TRBV12-4 and TRBJ1-1, with D uncertain. The CDR3 is 13 residues long. Trimming took 1 base from V and 1 from J, leaving 4 bases between them. CDR3 region: CASSLGKNTEAFF. The CDR3 DNA reads TGTGCCAGCAGTTTAGGTAAGAACACTGAAGCTTTCTTT.

The chain is built from TRBV10-3 and TRBJ1-1; 7 bases map to TRBD1. Per the germline V gene, CDR1 is ENHRY and CDR2 is SYGVKD. This CDR3 has 12 amino acids. J lost 8 bases, V lost 6 bases, and 6 bases had no gene match. For the CDR3, the DNA is TGTGCCATCAGCCCTGAGACAGGGGAAGCTTTCTTT. Amino acids: CAISPETGEAFF.

This chain connects TRBV30 to TRBJ1-6, with TRBD1 matching 7 bases. This CDR3 is built from 13 residues. Germline lookup yields CDR1 GTSNPN and CDR2 SVGIG (reference sequence). V shed 5 bases and J 11 bases; nucleotides not matched to a gene: 9. The CDR3 DNA sequence: TGTGCCTGGGATTACAGGGGATTGACACCCCTCCACTTT. Amino acid sequence: CAWDYRGLTPLHF.

The CDR3 region is CASSSLRDSLLEQYF. The CDR3 DNA sequence: TGTGCCAGCAGCTCCCTCCGGGACAGTCTCCTCGAGCAGTACTTC. The chain has TRBV5-6 and TRBJ2-7; 7 bases map to TRBD1. J was trimmed by 6 bases and V by 3 bases; bases with no gene match: 12. The V gene's germline CDR1 is SGHDT and CDR2 YYEEEE. The CDR3 spans 15 residues.